The 16 T cell receptor beta chains reported below all come from one sample, sequenced in a study of blood T cell repertoires in COVID-19. Clones were sequenced by immunoSEQ multiplex PCR, and TCRdb holds only the in-frame ones, with some missing. The repertoire holds some 120,000 clones, with roughly 79% as singletons. Sequenced: peripheral blood. All receptors derive from an older man with active or convalescent COVID-19.

CDR3 DNA: TGTGCCAGCAGCGTAGCTCCTGGACAGACCACTGAAGCTTTCTTT. It translates to CASSVAPGQTTEAFF. The chain carries TRBV9 and TRBJ1-1, with a weak D call TRBD1 (6 bases). The CDR3 loop spans 15 amino acids. V was shortened by 0 bases and J by 4 bases, with 13 bases between the two germline ends. Germline V CDR1 and CDR2: SGDLS, YYNGEE.

The CDR3 loop reads CSVNRGDTQYF. The CDR3 coding sequence is TGCAGCGTTAACAGGGGAGATACGCAGTATTTT. The V gene is TRBV29-1, the J gene TRBJ2-3; TRBD1 matches at 7 bases. The V gene's germline CDR1 is SQVTM and CDR2 ANQGSEA. The trim removed 5 bases at V and 5 bases at J, leaving 1 base unmatched. The CDR3 contains 11 residues.

This chain uses TRBV7-3 with TRBJ2-3; 7 bases are shared with TRBD1. The trim removed 2 bases at V and 2 bases at J, leaving 4 bases unmatched. CDR1 is SGHTA and CDR2 is FQGTGA in the germline V gene. The CDR3 spans 15 residues. The CDR3, as DNA: TGTGCCAGCAGCTTAGCGACAGGGACCACAGATACGCAGTATTTT. Amino acid sequence: CASSLATGTTDTQYF.

The rearrangement links TRBV5-4 to TRBJ1-2; TRBD1 might be the D (6 bases). The CDR3 is made up of 15 amino acids. The ends were cut back, 3 bases at V and 1 base at J, with 13 bases in the middle. In germline, CDR1 is SGHNT, CDR2 YYREEE (reference sequence). CDR3 nucleotide sequence: TGTGCCAGCAGCTCCCGCATAGGGGGTAACTATGGCTACACCTTC. It codes for CASSSRIGGNYGYTF.

This clone is a singleton in its sample. The chain combines TRBV7-2 with TRBJ1-2; maybe TRBD1 (6 bases). Trimming pared 0 bases from V and 5 bases from J, leaving 13 bases between. The germline CDR1 and CDR2 sequences are SGHTA and FQGNSA. The CDR3 length is 15 residues. This CDR3 reads CASSLARGLSYGYTF. Written as DNA, the CDR3 is TGTGCCAGCAGCTTAGCGCGGGGGCTTTCATATGGCTACACCTTC.

This chain connects TRBV7-2 to TRBJ1-5, with a possible D match to TRBD1 (6 bases). Trimming cost V 1 base and J 0 bases, with 13 bases left between them. The CDR3 sequence is 17 residues long. Germline assignment: CDR1 SGHTA and CDR2 FQGNSA. The CDR3 nucleotides read TGTGCCAGCAGCTTAGAGCCCCCACAGGGTAGCAATCAGCCCCAGCATTTT. Its translation: CASSLEPPQGSNQPQHF.

The chain employs TRBV28 and TRBJ1-2, with D unclear. Germline V lookup: CDR1 MDHEN, CDR2 SYDVKM. The CDR3 has 15 residues. With 9 bases removed from V and 0 bases from J, the gap between germline ends came to 17 bases. The CDR3 nucleotides are TGTGCCAGTCCCCCCCTCAGGAAAGCTAACTATGGCTACACCTTC. Amino acid sequence: CASPPLRKANYGYTF.

The gene calls are TRBV7-6 and TRBJ1-3; D uncertain. Germline CDR1 reads SGHVS; CDR2 reads FNYEAQ. V lost 4 bases, J lost 0 bases, and 10 bases lay in between. The CDR3 is 15 amino acids. The chain's CDR3 is CASSSFQDSGNTIYF. Here the CDR3 DNA reads TGTGCCAGCAGCTCTTTTCAGGACTCTGGAAACACCATATATTTT.

This clone was seen a few times. This chain joins TRBV2 and TRBJ1-1; 7 bases fit TRBD1. The junction had 5 bases not matched to a gene; V was cut back by 3 bases and J by 1 base. This CDR3 is built from 15 residues. Germline lookup yields CDR1 SNHLY and CDR2 FYNNEI. CDR3 DNA sequence: TGTGCCAGCAGTGACTTAGGGGGCCGGAACACTGAAGCTTTCTTT. Translation: CASSDLGGRNTEAFF.

The chain employs TRBV18 and TRBJ2-7; 13 bases match TRBD2. This CDR3 has 14 amino acids. J gave up 4 bases and V 3 bases, and 0 bases lay outside the gene matches. Looked up from germline, CDR1 is KGHSH and CDR2 is LQKENI. CDR3 loop: CASSPGLAGYEQYF. CDR3 sequence (DNA): TGTGCCAGCTCACCGGGACTAGCGGGATACGAGCAGTACTTC.

The chain couples TRBV29-1 to TRBJ1-2; 7 nucleotides line up with TRBD1. V was clipped by 0 bases and J by 4 bases; unmatched bases: 2. This CDR3 region has 13 residues. Germline CDR1 and CDR2: SQVTM and ANQGSEA. Here the CDR3 DNA reads TGCAGCGTTGAAGACAGGGGGACCTATGGCTACACCTTC. Translated, it gives CSVEDRGTYGYTF.

J is TRBJ1-2 and V is TRBV6-1; a possible D gene is TRBD1 (5 bases). The CDR3 contains 13 residues. The germline V gene encodes CDR1 MNHNS and CDR2 SASEGT. The ends were cut back, 1 base at V and 7 bases at J, with 10 bases in the middle. Here the CDR3 DNA reads TGTGCCAGCAGTGAAGTTTCAGGGTCTGGCTACACCTTC. As protein: CASSEVSGSGYTF.

This clone was observed a single time. The chain is built from TRBV29-1 and TRBJ1-4; TRBD1 is a possible D gene (5 bases). Between the trimmed V and J ends, which lost 4 bases and 8 bases, there was a span of 14 bases. CDR1 is SQVTM and CDR2 is ANQGSEA in the germline V gene. The CDR3 contains 13 residues. In DNA form, the CDR3 reads TGCAGCGTTGCACAGGCACCCCAGGAAAAACTGTTTTTT. Protein sequence: CSVAQAPQEKLFF.

The V and J genes are TRBV9 and TRBJ2-7, with a possible D match to TRBD1 (6 bases). Trimming cost V 2 bases and J 6 bases, with 15 bases left between them. Germline-derived CDR1 and CDR2 are SGDLS and YYNGEE. The CDR3 sequence is 14 residues long. The CDR3 region has the DNA TGTGCCAGCAGCGTGGGGGCCCTAGAGCGCGAGCAGTACTTC. The encoded protein is CASSVGALEREQYF. Complete variable domain (other parts from reference TRBV9 and TRBJ2-7): DSGVTQTPKHLITATGQRVTLRCSPRSGDLSVYWYQQSLDQGLQFLIQYYNGEERAKGNILERFSAQQFPDLHSELNLSSLELGDSALYFCASSVGALEREQYFGPGTRLTVT.

This chain uses TRBV5-4 with TRBJ1-6, with no clear D. The V end was cut by 0 bases, the J end by 5 bases, with 9 bases between. CDR1 and CDR2 (germline): SGHNT, YYREEE (reference sequence). The CDR3 is 15 amino acids. Here the CDR3 reads CASSLESRNNSPLHF. For the CDR3, the DNA is TGTGCCAGCAGCTTGGAAAGTAGAAATAATTCACCCCTCCACTTT. The full variable domain, in which reference TRBV5-4 and TRBJ1-6 provide the parts outside the CDR3, is ETGVTQSPTHLIKTRGQQVTLRCSSQSGHNTVSWYQQALGQGPQFIFQYYREEENGRGNFPPRFSGLQFPNYSSELNVNALELDDSALYLCASSLESRNNSPLHFGNGTRLTVT.

The V call is TRBV18, the J call TRBJ2-7, with D maybe TRBD1 (6 bases). Trimming removed 4 bases from V and 6 bases from J, with 13 bases in between. CDR1 is KGHSH and CDR2 is LQKENI in the germline V gene. The CDR3 contains 13 residues. CDR3 loop: CASSRGTGSEQYF. Here the CDR3 DNA reads TGTGCCAGCTCACGAGGAACAGGGTCCGAGCAGTACTTC.